The 2 T cell receptor beta chains below were found in one sample sequenced in a study of blood T cell repertoires in COVID-19. Clones were read by immunoSEQ multiplex PCR, and TCRdb kept only the in-frame ones, dropping some. Here the sample spans fewer than 65,000 clones, 80% to 85% being singletons. Sequenced: peripheral blood. The receptor source for this set is a man between 25 and 39 years old with COVID-19, enrolled during active disease.

This clone appeared a few times. This chain joins TRBV7-8 and TRBJ1-5, with a tentative D call TRBD1 (6 bases). CDR1 and CDR2 from the germline V gene are SGHVS and FQNEAQ. The V gene lost 5 bases and the J gene lost 3 bases, with 14 bases spanning the gap. The CDR3 length is 15 residues. The CDR3 DNA reads TGTGCCAGCAGCCGGGGGGCGGGCGACAATCAGCCCCAGCATTTT. Protein sequence: CASSRGAGDNQPQHF.

The chain joins TRBV7-8 to TRBJ2-1, with 13 positions matching TRBD2. The germline gives CDR1 SGHVS, CDR2 FQNEAQ. The CDR3 sequence is 17 residues long. V shed 6 bases and J 6 bases; nucleotides not matched to a gene: 11. The CDR3, as DNA: TGTGCCAGCAGGTCCGGGACTAGCGGGGAATTCCCCAATGAGCAGTTCTTC. As protein: CASRSGTSGEFPNEQFF.